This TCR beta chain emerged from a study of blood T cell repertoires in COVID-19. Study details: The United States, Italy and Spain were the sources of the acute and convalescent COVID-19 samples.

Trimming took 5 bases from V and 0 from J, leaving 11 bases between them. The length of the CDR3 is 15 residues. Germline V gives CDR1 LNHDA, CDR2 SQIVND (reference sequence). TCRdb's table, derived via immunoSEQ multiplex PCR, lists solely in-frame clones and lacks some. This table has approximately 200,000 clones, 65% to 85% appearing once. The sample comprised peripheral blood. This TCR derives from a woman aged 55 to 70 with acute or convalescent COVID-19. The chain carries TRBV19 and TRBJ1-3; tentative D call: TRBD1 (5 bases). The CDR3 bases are TGTGCCAGTAGTGTCGGGACTCACTCTGGAAACACCATATATTTT. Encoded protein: CASSVGTHSGNTIYF.